Listed below are T cell receptor beta chains from one sample, sequenced in a study of blood T cell repertoires in COVID-19. Clones were sequenced by immunoSEQ multiplex PCR, and TCRdb holds only the in-frame ones, with some missing. There are around 180,000 clones in the sample; around 87% occur only once, and roughly 2.9% lies in the top ten. Sequencing was carried out using peripheral blood. These TCRs come from a woman aged 25 to 45 with active or convalescent COVID-19. CDR3s include the opening cysteine and the closing phenylalanine or tryptophan. Each record gives: clone size, V gene, J gene, D gene, CDR3 protein, CDR3 DNA. A D gene is named only where the DNA matches it firmly. Size is stated for part of the rows, as once, few or many counts, or as a class when the clone is expanded.

clone_size: NA; v_call: TRBV12-3/TRBV12-4; j_call: TRBJ2-7; d_call: TRBD1; cdr3_aa: CASSLGTGGEQYF; cdr3_nt: TGTGCCAGCAGTTTAGGGACAGGGGGCGAGCAGTACTTC
clone_size: once; v_call: TRBV27; j_call: TRBJ1-5; d_call: NA; cdr3_aa: CASCNAGPGDNQPQHF; cdr3_nt: TGTGCCAGCTGTAACGCGGGACCGGGGGACAATCAGCCCCAGCATTTT
clone_size: NA; v_call: TRBV3-1/TRBV3-2; j_call: TRBJ1-4; d_call: NA; cdr3_aa: CASSQDRARGTNEKLFF; cdr3_nt: TGTGCCAGCAGCCAAGATCGGGCAAGGGGAACTAATGAAAAACTGTTTTTT
clone_size: NA; v_call: TRBV11-2; j_call: TRBJ1-1; d_call: NA; cdr3_aa: CASSSGLTEAFF; cdr3_nt: TGTGCCAGCAGCTCAGGACTCACTGAAGCTTTCTTT
clone_size: NA; v_call: TRBV7-9; j_call: TRBJ1-6; d_call: NA; cdr3_aa: CASSLGSGGSDSPLHF; cdr3_nt: TGTGCCAGCAGCTTAGGCTCGGGGGGGTCGGATTCACCCCTCCACTTT
clone_size: NA; v_call: TRBV27; j_call: TRBJ2-7; d_call: TRBD2; cdr3_aa: CASSLTSGYYEQYF; cdr3_nt: TGTGCCAGCAGTTTGACTAGCGGGTACTACGAGCAGTACTTC
clone_size: once; v_call: TRBV13; j_call: TRBJ2-3; d_call: NA; cdr3_aa: CASGLSTDTQYF; cdr3_nt: TGTGCCAGCGGACTTAGCACAGATACGCAGTATTTT
clone_size: NA; v_call: TRBV6-1; j_call: TRBJ2-7; d_call: NA; cdr3_aa: CASSGPDGKVPPYEQYF; cdr3_nt: TGTGCCAGCAGTGGTCCGGACGGGAAGGTCCCCCCCTACGAGCAGTACTTC
clone_size: NA; v_call: TRBV19; j_call: TRBJ1-1; d_call: NA; cdr3_aa: CASSIDTRGYTEAFF; cdr3_nt: TGTGCCAGTAGTATAGACACCCGGGGATACACTGAAGCTTTCTTT
clone_size: NA; v_call: TRBV19; j_call: TRBJ2-1; d_call: TRBD1; cdr3_aa: CASSVNRGQFF; cdr3_nt: TGTGCCAGTAGTGTTAACAGGGGCCAGTTCTTC
clone_size: NA; v_call: TRBV18; j_call: TRBJ1-2; d_call: TRBD1; cdr3_aa: CASSPDGQGTGYTF; cdr3_nt: TGTGCCAGCTCACCGGACGGACAGGGGACTGGCTACACCTTC
clone_size: NA; v_call: TRBV11-2; j_call: TRBJ2-7; d_call: NA; cdr3_aa: CASSLDWGPSGEFSYEQYF; cdr3_nt: TGTGCCAGCAGCTTAGATTGGGGGCCATCGGGTGAGTTTTCCTACGAGCAGTACTTC
clone_size: NA; v_call: TRBV5-5; j_call: TRBJ2-1; d_call: TRBD1; cdr3_aa: CASSPRTGYNEQFF; cdr3_nt: TGTGCCAGCAGCCCTAGGACAGGGTACAATGAGCAGTTCTTC
clone_size: NA; v_call: TRBV6-5; j_call: TRBJ2-7; d_call: NA; cdr3_aa: CASSYSGGEQYF; cdr3_nt: TGTGCCAGCAGTTACAGCGGAGGAGAGCAGTACTTC
clone_size: NA; v_call: TRBV18; j_call: TRBJ2-5; d_call: NA; cdr3_aa: CASSPGFQVDQETQYF; cdr3_nt: TGTGCCAGCTCACCAGGGTTTCAGGTGGACCAAGAGACCCAGTACTTC
clone_size: few; v_call: TRBV28; j_call: TRBJ2-1; d_call: TRBD2; cdr3_aa: CASARTSGSYNEQFF; cdr3_nt: TGTGCCAGCGCTCGGACTAGCGGTTCCTACAATGAGCAGTTCTTC
clone_size: NA; v_call: TRBV5-1; j_call: TRBJ2-2; d_call: NA; cdr3_aa: CASSFSTANTGELFF; cdr3_nt: TGCGCCAGCAGCTTCTCGACAGCGAACACCGGGGAGCTGTTTTTT
clone_size: NA; v_call: TRBV19; j_call: TRBJ1-1; d_call: TRBD1; cdr3_aa: CASSIDARGTEAFF; cdr3_nt: TGTGCCAGTAGTATAGATGCCAGGGGGACTGAAGCTTTCTTT
clone_size: NA; v_call: TRBV28; j_call: TRBJ2-1; d_call: TRBD2; cdr3_aa: CASRTSGPQFF; cdr3_nt: TGTGCCAGCAGGACTAGCGGGCCGCAGTTCTTC
clone_size: few; v_call: TRBV3-1/TRBV3-2; j_call: TRBJ2-6; d_call: NA; cdr3_aa: CASSRELTGTGANVLTF; cdr3_nt: TGTGCCAGCAGTCGTGAACTTACAGGCACTGGGGCCAACGTCCTGACTTTC
clone_size: NA; v_call: TRBV9; j_call: TRBJ1-2; d_call: TRBD1; cdr3_aa: CASSPWTGGNGYTF; cdr3_nt: TGTGCCAGCAGCCCTTGGACAGGGGGCAACGGCTACACCTTC
clone_size: NA; v_call: TRBV7-2; j_call: TRBJ2-5; d_call: NA; cdr3_aa: CASSFNREETQYF; cdr3_nt: TGTGCCAGCAGCTTTAACAGGGAAGAGACCCAGTACTTC
clone_size: NA; v_call: TRBV13; j_call: TRBJ1-1; d_call: NA; cdr3_aa: CASSPRGGGNTEAFF; cdr3_nt: TGTGCCAGCAGCCCCCGGGGAGGGGGTAACACTGAAGCTTTCTTT
clone_size: once; v_call: TRBV11-2; j_call: TRBJ1-2; d_call: NA; cdr3_aa: CASSFRGIGYGYTF; cdr3_nt: TGTGCCAGCAGCTTCAGGGGTATTGGCTATGGCTACACCTTC
clone_size: NA; v_call: TRBV2; j_call: TRBJ1-1; d_call: TRBD1; cdr3_aa: CASLGDRGGTEAFF; cdr3_nt: TGTGCCTCATTGGGAGACAGGGGAGGCACTGAAGCTTTCTTT
clone_size: NA; v_call: TRBV7-6; j_call: TRBJ2-7; d_call: NA; cdr3_aa: CASRGGGEQYF; cdr3_nt: TGTGCCAGCAGGGGGGGTGGCGAGCAGTACTTC
clone_size: NA; v_call: TRBV15; j_call: TRBJ1-1; d_call: TRBD1; cdr3_aa: CATSRERSAGGPNTEAFF; cdr3_nt: TGTGCCACCAGCAGAGAACGATCGGCAGGGGGCCCCAACACTGAAGCTTTCTTT
clone_size: few; v_call: TRBV11-2; j_call: TRBJ2-1; d_call: TRBD2; cdr3_aa: CASSSGLAIYNEQFF; cdr3_nt: TGTGCCAGCAGCTCGGGACTAGCTATCTACAATGAGCAGTTCTTC
clone_size: NA; v_call: TRBV19; j_call: TRBJ1-1; d_call: TRBD1; cdr3_aa: CASSQGQLNTEAFF; cdr3_nt: TGTGCCAGTAGTCAGGGACAGCTGAACACTGAAGCTTTCTTT
clone_size: once; v_call: TRBV5-1; j_call: TRBJ2-7; d_call: TRBD1; cdr3_aa: CASSPGQANYEQYF; cdr3_nt: TGCGCCAGCAGCCCTGGACAGGCCAACTACGAGCAGTACTTC
clone_size: NA; v_call: TRBV5-1; j_call: TRBJ2-1; d_call: TRBD2; cdr3_aa: CASSLSLAGGGSEQFF; cdr3_nt: TGCGCCAGCAGCCTAAGCCTAGCGGGGGGAGGTAGTGAGCAGTTCTTC
clone_size: once; v_call: TRBV15; j_call: TRBJ2-1; d_call: NA; cdr3_aa: CATSRGPRGSYNEQFF; cdr3_nt: TGTGCCACCAGCAGAGGACCCAGGGGCTCTTACAATGAGCAGTTCTTC
clone_size: once; v_call: TRBV30; j_call: TRBJ2-2; d_call: NA; cdr3_aa: CAWAVSWTGGYANTGELFF; cdr3_nt: TGTGCCTGGGCAGTGAGTTGGACTGGCGGTTACGCGAACACCGGGGAGCTGTTTTTT
clone_size: NA; v_call: TRBV13; j_call: TRBJ1-1; d_call: NA; cdr3_aa: CASSPALGRTEAFF; cdr3_nt: TGTGCCAGCAGCCCCGCACTTGGGAGGACTGAAGCTTTCTTT
clone_size: NA; v_call: TRBV28; j_call: TRBJ2-7; d_call: TRBD1; cdr3_aa: CASSQNPGQGGSYEQYF; cdr3_nt: TGTGCCAGCAGTCAAAACCCGGGACAGGGAGGCTCCTACGAGCAGTACTTC
clone_size: NA; v_call: TRBV20-1; j_call: TRBJ2-1; d_call: TRBD2; cdr3_aa: CSATSGTEQFF; cdr3_nt: TGCAGTGCTACTAGCGGGACCGAGCAGTTCTTC
clone_size: once; v_call: TRBV5-1; j_call: TRBJ1-3; d_call: NA; cdr3_aa: CASSLPPSTIYF; cdr3_nt: TGCGCCAGCAGCTTGCCCCCTTCCACCATATATTTT
clone_size: NA; v_call: TRBV3-1/TRBV3-2; j_call: TRBJ1-4; d_call: NA; cdr3_aa: CASSPGHRGLGEKLFF; cdr3_nt: TGTGCCAGCAGCCCCGGCCATCGGGGTTTAGGAGAAAAACTGTTTTTT
clone_size: NA; v_call: TRBV5-4; j_call: TRBJ2-3; d_call: TRBD1; cdr3_aa: CASSPDRVEGTDTQYF; cdr3_nt: TGTGCCAGCAGCCCTGACAGGGTCGAGGGCACAGATACGCAGTATTTT
clone_size: NA; v_call: TRBV7-8; j_call: TRBJ2-1; d_call: TRBD1; cdr3_aa: CASNGMGTGVAYNEQFF; cdr3_nt: TGTGCCAGCAATGGGATGGGGACAGGGGTGGCCTACAATGAGCAGTTCTTC
clone_size: NA; v_call: TRBV3-1/TRBV3-2; j_call: TRBJ2-1; d_call: TRBD2; cdr3_aa: CASSRTSSGSSEQFF; cdr3_nt: TGTGCCAGCAGCCGAACTTCTAGCGGGAGTAGTGAGCAGTTCTTC
clone_size: once; v_call: TRBV4-1; j_call: TRBJ2-5; d_call: TRBD2; cdr3_aa: CASSQPGTSSETQYF; cdr3_nt: TGCGCCAGCAGCCAACCTGGGACTAGCTCGGAGACCCAGTACTTC
clone_size: NA; v_call: TRBV13; j_call: TRBJ2-7; d_call: TRBD1; cdr3_aa: CASSPLGQGAGEQYF; cdr3_nt: TGTGCCAGCAGCCCGTTGGGACAGGGAGCGGGCGAGCAGTACTTC
clone_size: NA; v_call: TRBV4-1; j_call: TRBJ2-7; d_call: TRBD2; cdr3_aa: CASSQPTSGAYEQYF; cdr3_nt: TGCGCCAGCAGCCAACCGACTAGCGGGGCCTACGAGCAGTACTTC
clone_size: NA; v_call: TRBV9; j_call: TRBJ1-1; d_call: NA; cdr3_aa: CATGAWGQGTEAFF; cdr3_nt: TGTGCCACCGGGGCGTGGGGGCAGGGCACTGAAGCTTTCTTT
clone_size: NA; v_call: TRBV28; j_call: TRBJ1-5; d_call: NA; cdr3_aa: CASSTFQGDQPQHF; cdr3_nt: TGTGCCAGCAGTACATTCCAGGGCGATCAGCCCCAGCATTTT
clone_size: NA; v_call: TRBV3-1/TRBV3-2; j_call: TRBJ2-1; d_call: TRBD1; cdr3_aa: CASRPRDRVDNEQFF; cdr3_nt: TGTGCCAGCAGACCTCGGGACAGGGTCGACAATGAGCAGTTCTTC
clone_size: NA; v_call: TRBV5-5; j_call: TRBJ2-1; d_call: TRBD2; cdr3_aa: CASSLTGTSGRNEQFF; cdr3_nt: TGTGCCAGCAGCCTTACCGGGACTAGCGGGAGAAATGAGCAGTTCTTC
clone_size: NA; v_call: TRBV30; j_call: TRBJ1-5; d_call: NA; cdr3_aa: CAWSVQRNQPQHF; cdr3_nt: TGTGCCTGGAGTGTACAAAGAAATCAGCCCCAGCATTTT
clone_size: NA; v_call: TRBV5-5; j_call: TRBJ2-7; d_call: TRBD1; cdr3_aa: CASSSEPGQVSYEQYF; cdr3_nt: TGTGCCAGCAGCTCAGAACCGGGACAGGTATCCTACGAGCAGTACTTC
clone_size: once; v_call: TRBV3-1/TRBV3-2; j_call: TRBJ1-5; d_call: TRBD1; cdr3_aa: CASSQGQGGSQPQHF; cdr3_nt: TGTGCCAGCAGCCAGGGACAGGGAGGGAGTCAGCCCCAGCATTTT
clone_size: NA; v_call: TRBV21-1; j_call: TRBJ2-7; d_call: NA; cdr3_aa: CASPRSCWYEQYF; cdr3_nt: TGTGCCAGCCCGCGGAGCTGCTGGTACGAGCAGTACTTC
clone_size: NA; v_call: TRBV7-9; j_call: TRBJ2-5; d_call: TRBD1; cdr3_aa: CASSRQGGETQYF; cdr3_nt: TGTGCCAGCAGTCGACAGGGCGGGGAGACCCAGTACTTC
clone_size: NA; v_call: TRBV5-5; j_call: TRBJ2-7; d_call: TRBD1; cdr3_aa: CASSLGQDPYEQYF; cdr3_nt: TGTGCCAGCAGCTTAGGACAGGACCCCTACGAGCAGTACTTC
clone_size: NA; v_call: TRBV5-4; j_call: TRBJ2-1; d_call: NA; cdr3_aa: CASSLNRDEQFF; cdr3_nt: TGTGCCAGCAGCTTGAACCGCGATGAGCAGTTCTTC